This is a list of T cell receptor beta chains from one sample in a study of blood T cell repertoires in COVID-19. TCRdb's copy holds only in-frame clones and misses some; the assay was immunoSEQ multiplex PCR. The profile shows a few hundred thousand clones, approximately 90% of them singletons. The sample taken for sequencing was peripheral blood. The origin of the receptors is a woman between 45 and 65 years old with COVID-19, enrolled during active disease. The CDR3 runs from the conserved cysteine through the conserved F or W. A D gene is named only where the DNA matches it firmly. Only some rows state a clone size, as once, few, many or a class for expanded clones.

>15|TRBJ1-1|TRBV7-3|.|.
CASSLKPVVNTEAFF
TGTGCCAGCAGCTTAAAGCCCGTAGTGAACACTGAAGCTTTCTTT
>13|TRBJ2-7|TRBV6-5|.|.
CASSISQGSEQYF
TGTGCCAGCAGTATATCACAGGGAAGCGAGCAGTACTTC
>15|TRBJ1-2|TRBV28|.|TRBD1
CASFSLPGQSYGYTF
TGTGCCAGCTTTTCCCTCCCGGGACAGAGCTATGGCTACACCTTC
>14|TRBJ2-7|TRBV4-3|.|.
CASSEVGTSYEQYF
TGCGCCAGCAGCGAAGTCGGTACTTCCTACGAGCAGTACTTC
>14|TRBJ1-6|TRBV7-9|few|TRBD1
CASSPGQQNSPLHF
TGTGCCAGCAGCCCGGGACAGCAAAATTCACCCCTCCACTTT
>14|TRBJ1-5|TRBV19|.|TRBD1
CASSSTGGNQPQHF
TGTGCCAGTAGTTCGACAGGGGGCAATCAGCCCCAGCATTTT
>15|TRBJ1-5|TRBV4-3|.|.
CASSQAYREDQPQHF
TGCGCCAGCAGCCAAGCTTACAGAGAAGATCAGCCCCAGCATTTT
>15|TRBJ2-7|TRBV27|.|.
CASSLLGSAGYEQYF
TGTGCCAGCAGTTTATTGGGGTCCGCGGGCTACGAGCAGTACTTC
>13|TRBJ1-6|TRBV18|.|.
CASSPRLSSPLHF
TGTGCCAGCTCACCACGGTTGAGTTCACCCCTCCACTTT
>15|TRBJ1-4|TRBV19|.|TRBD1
CASSPRTGGIEKLFF
TGTGCCAGTAGTCCCCGGACAGGGGGCATTGAAAAACTGTTTTTT
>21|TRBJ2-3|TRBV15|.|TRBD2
CATSRDRSLAGGQRSTDTQYF
TGTGCCACCAGCAGAGATCGGTCCCTAGCGGGGGGCCAGAGAAGCACAGATACGCAGTATTTT
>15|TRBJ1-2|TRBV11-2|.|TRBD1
CASSSILQGIYGYTF
TGTGCCAGCAGCTCAATCCTACAGGGGATCTATGGCTACACCTTC
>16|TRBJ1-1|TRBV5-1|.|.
CASSLAAFTGNTEAFF
TGCGCCAGCAGCTTGGCCGCTTTCACGGGGAACACTGAAGCTTTCTTT
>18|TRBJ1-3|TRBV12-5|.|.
CASGFMRSTGNSGNTIYF
TGTGCTAGTGGTTTCATGCGCTCCACAGGGAACAGTGGAAACACCATATATTTT
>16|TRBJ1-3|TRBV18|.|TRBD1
CASSHFTGGAGNTIYF
TGTGCCAGCTCGCACTTTACAGGGGGCGCAGGAAACACCATATATTTT
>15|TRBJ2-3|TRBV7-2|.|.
CASSLGNREADTQYF
TGTGCCAGCAGCTTAGGAAACAGGGAAGCAGATACGCAGTATTTT
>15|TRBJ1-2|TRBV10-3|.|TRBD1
CAIKRGQGANYGYTF
TGTGCCATCAAAAGGGGACAGGGGGCGAACTATGGCTACACCTTC
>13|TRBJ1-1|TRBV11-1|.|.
CASSWGGPTEAFF
TGTGCCAGCAGCTGGGGGGGGCCGACTGAAGCTTTCTTT
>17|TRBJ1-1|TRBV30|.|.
CAWSDPGERAAGTEAFF
TGTGCCTGGAGTGACCCTGGCGAGAGGGCGGCAGGCACTGAAGCTTTCTTT
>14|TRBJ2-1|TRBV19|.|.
CASSSGGIHNEQFF
TGTGCCAGTAGTTCGGGCGGGATTCACAATGAGCAGTTCTTC
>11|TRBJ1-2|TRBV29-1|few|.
CSVDRADGYTF
TGCAGCGTTGACAGGGCCGATGGCTACACCTTC
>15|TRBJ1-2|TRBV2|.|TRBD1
CASSLGQRFDYGYTF
TGTGCCAGCAGCCTGGGACAGCGGTTTGACTATGGCTACACCTTC
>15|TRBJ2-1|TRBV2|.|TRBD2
CASSVKAGYNNEQFF
TGTGCCAGCAGTGTAAAAGCGGGGTATAACAATGAGCAGTTCTTC
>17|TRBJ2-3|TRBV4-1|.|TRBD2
CASSQGLAGVGADTQYF
TGCGCCAGCAGCCAAGGACTAGCGGGGGTTGGGGCAGATACGCAGTATTTT
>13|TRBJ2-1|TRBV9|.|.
CASSVAPYNEQFF
TGTGCCAGCAGCGTAGCCCCTTACAATGAGCAGTTCTTC
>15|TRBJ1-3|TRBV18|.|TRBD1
CASSPEAGGGNTIYF
TGTGCCAGCTCACCGGAGGCAGGGGGTGGAAACACCATATATTTT
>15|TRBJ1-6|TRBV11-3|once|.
CASSLGEAFNSPLHF
TGTGCCAGCAGCTTAGGCGAGGCTTTTAATTCACCCCTCCACTTT
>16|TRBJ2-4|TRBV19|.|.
CASSPRWSLAKNIQYF
TGTGCCAGTAGTCCACGGTGGAGCCTAGCCAAAAACATTCAGTACTTC
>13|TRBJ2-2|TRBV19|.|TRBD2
CASRGREAGELFF
TGTGCCAGTAGGGGGAGGGAAGCCGGGGAGCTGTTTTTT
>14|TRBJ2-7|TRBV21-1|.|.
CASSKVTGTYEQYF
TGTGCCAGCAGCAAAGTAACAGGTACCTACGAGCAGTACTTC
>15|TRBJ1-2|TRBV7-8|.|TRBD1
CASSLGGQGGRGYTF
TGTGCCAGCAGCTTAGGAGGGCAGGGGGGAAGAGGCTACACCTTC
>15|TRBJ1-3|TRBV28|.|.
CASSSLGGSGNTIYF
TGTGCCAGCAGTTCCCTCGGGGGGTCGGGAAACACCATATATTTT
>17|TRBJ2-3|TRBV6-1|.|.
CASSEESGPRLTDTQYF
TGTGCCAGCAGTGAGGAATCTGGCCCCCGACTCACAGATACGCAGTATTTT
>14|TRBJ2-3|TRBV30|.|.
CAWSVRGWTDTQYF
TGTGCCTGGAGTGTACGAGGGTGGACAGATACGCAGTATTTT
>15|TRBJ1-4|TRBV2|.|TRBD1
CASAGGALSQEKLFF
TGTGCCAGTGCAGGGGGCGCGTTGTCTCAGGAAAAACTGTTTTTT
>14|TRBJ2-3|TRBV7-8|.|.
CASSLERLRDTQYF
TGTGCCAGCAGCTTAGAACGGTTGAGGGATACGCAGTATTTT
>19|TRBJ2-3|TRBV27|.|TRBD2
CASSSRILGLAGGGDTQYF
TGTGCCAGCAGTTCAAGGATATTGGGACTAGCGGGGGGTGGGGATACGCAGTATTTT
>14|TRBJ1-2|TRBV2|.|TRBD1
CASRGGQGAYGYTF
TGTGCCAGCAGGGGCGGACAGGGGGCCTATGGCTACACCTTC
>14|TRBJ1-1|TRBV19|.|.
CASVPGVMNTEAFF
TGTGCCAGTGTCCCGGGGGTTATGAACACTGAAGCTTTCTTT
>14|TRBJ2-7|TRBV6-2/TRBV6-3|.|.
CASSNLGLDYEQYF
TGTGCCAGCAGTAACCTGGGACTGGACTACGAGCAGTACTTC
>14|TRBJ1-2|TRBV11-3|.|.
CASSLRDMGYGYTF
TGTGCCAGCAGCTTAAGGGACATGGGCTATGGCTACACCTTC